This is a list of T cell receptor beta chains from one sample in a study of CD8+ T cells in alopecia areata. Repertoires were generated with immunoSEQ multiplex PCR, while TCRdb's copy carries only in-frame clones and drops some. This table has over 85,000 clones, around 38% appearing once. The sequenced sample consisted of CD4+ T cells sorted from blood. Every receptor here comes from a human donor with alopecia areata. CDR3s include the opening cysteine and the closing phenylalanine or tryptophan. The D gene is left open where the match is weak. Expanded clones are given a class, and other clones once, few, many or no size at all.

j_call clone_size d_call v_call cdr3_aa cdr3_nt
TRBJ2-1 few TRBD2 TRBV5-1 CASSLETSGRSNEQFF TGCGCCAGCAGCTTAGAGACTAGCGGGAGGTCTAATGAGCAGTTCTTC
TRBJ1-2 - - TRBV7-2 CASSPSGNWDGYTF TGTGCCAGCAGCCCGAGCGGGAACTGGGATGGCTACACCTTC
TRBJ1-5 - - TRBV30 CAWSVRENQPQHF TGTGCCTGGAGCGTGCGGGAAAATCAGCCCCAGCATTTT
TRBJ2-1 - - TRBV30 CAWSIGPYNEQFF TGTGCCTGGAGTATAGGACCCTACAATGAGCAGTTCTTC
TRBJ2-3 - - TRBV9 CASSAIRDTQYF TGTGCCAGCAGCGCCATCAGGGATACGCAGTATTTT
TRBJ1-6 - TRBD1 TRBV7-2 CASSPQGVGTDNSPLHF TGTGCCAGCAGCCCCCAGGGTGTCGGGACAGACAATTCACCCCTCCACTTT
TRBJ2-1 few TRBD1 TRBV11-1 CASSLGQTGYSSNEQFF TGTGCCAGCAGCTTAGGGCAGACAGGGTACTCCAGCAATGAGCAGTTCTTC
TRBJ2-5 - TRBD2 TRBV5-4 CASSQMGGKKETQYF TGTGCCAGCAGCCAGATGGGGGGGAAGAAGGAGACCCAGTACTTC
TRBJ2-7 - TRBD2 TRBV7-2 CASSLAGDSYEQYF TGTGCCAGCAGCCTCGCGGGGGACTCCTACGAGCAGTACTTC
TRBJ2-5 - - TRBV19 CASSTRLEETQYF TGTGCCAGTAGTACGAGGTTGGAGGAGACCCAGTACTTC
TRBJ2-5 - - TRBV28 CASDTNGETQYF TGTGCCAGCGACACAAACGGGGAGACCCAGTACTTC
TRBJ2-1 - TRBD1 TRBV5-1 CASSPGTGALNEQFF TGCGCCAGCAGCCCCGGGACAGGGGCTTTGAATGAGCAGTTCTTC
TRBJ2-3 - - TRBV6-5 CASSYQGPGHTQYF TGTGCCAGCAGTTACCAGGGACCGGGTCATACGCAGTATTTT
TRBJ2-1 - TRBD1 TRBV12-5 CASGLGGTGNEQFF TGTGCTAGTGGTTTGGGTGGGACAGGCAATGAGCAGTTCTTC
TRBJ2-5 medium-sized TRBD1 TRBV19 CASSITGQGQETQYF TGTGCCAGTAGTATTACCGGACAGGGCCAAGAGACCCAGTACTTC
TRBJ2-3 many - TRBV7-9 CASSFLARSDTQYF TGTGCCAGCAGCTTTCTTGCTAGGTCGGATACGCAGTATTTT
TRBJ2-3 - - TRBV6-5 CASSGTRTDTQYF TGTGCCAGCAGTGGGACCCGCACAGATACGCAGTATTTT
TRBJ2-3 few - TRBV30 CAWSVELGGTDTQYF TGTGCCTGGAGTGTAGAGTTGGGGGGCACAGATACGCAGTATTTT
TRBJ1-4 - TRBD1 TRBV7-6 CASSSQGGSQLFF TGTGCCAGCAGCTCCCAGGGGGGCAGTCAACTGTTTTTT
TRBJ1-5 - TRBD1 TRBV5-1 CASSPWGQENQPQHF TGCGCCAGCAGCCCGTGGGGACAGGAAAATCAGCCCCAGCATTTT
TRBJ2-7 - - TRBV6-5 CASSARSYEQYF TGTGCCAGCAGTGCCCGCTCCTACGAGCAGTACTTC
TRBJ2-3 - - TRBV29-1 CSVRQDPDTQYF TGCAGCGTTAGACAGGACCCGGATACGCAGTATTTT
TRBJ2-5 few - TRBV29-1 CSVAEQGTKGETQYF TGCAGCGTCGCAGAACAGGGTACTAAGGGAGAGACCCAGTACTTC
TRBJ2-1 - TRBD1 TRBV28 CASSLGTGAVNEQFF TGTGCCAGCAGCCTCGGGACAGGGGCAGTCAATGAGCAGTTCTTC
TRBJ2-5 - TRBD2 TRBV30 CALSAGAGGEQYF TGTGCGCTATCGGCTGGCGCGGGGGGTGAGCAGTACTTC
TRBJ2-1 few TRBD2 TRBV15 CATSRDGPSGTYNEQFF TGTGCCACCAGCAGAGATGGGCCTAGCGGTACCTACAATGAGCAGTTCTTC
TRBJ2-5 - TRBD2 TRBV5-1 CASSFVPRGLQETQYF TGCGCCAGCAGCTTTGTCCCCCGGGGACTACAAGAGACCCAGTACTTC
TRBJ2-2 - - TRBV5-1 CASSLILPGELFF TGCGCCAGCAGCTTGATACTCCCCGGGGAGCTGTTTTTT
TRBJ2-2 few TRBD2 TRBV2 CASIMGGDTGELFF TGTGCCAGCATAATGGGAGGGGACACCGGGGAGCTGTTTTTT
TRBJ2-3 - - TRBV6-5 CASRNPLDNTDTQYF TGTGCCAGCAGGAACCCACTAGATAACACAGATACGCAGTATTTT
TRBJ2-2 - - TRBV25-1 CASTDTGELFF TGTGCCAGCACTGACACCGGGGAGCTGTTTTTT